This is a list of T cell receptor beta chains from one sample in a study of control samples from healthy donors and cancer patients. Produced via immunoSEQ multiplex PCR; TCRdb's table is partial and in-frame only. The table shows approximately 30,000 clones, with roughly 94% occurring only once. The sequenced material came from blood. Receptors originate from a man aged 55 to 70 in good health. The CDR3 runs from the conserved cysteine through the conserved F or W.

CDR3 protein	V gene	J gene
CASSPPASYEQYF	TRBV18	TRBJ2-7
CSVRPGGIKGYTF	TRBV29-1	TRBJ1-2
CASSPTGPQGHGYTF	TRBV25-1	TRBJ1-2
CASPRGCSPAKMSPSPLHF	TRBV27	TRBJ1-6
CAWSVRGQGSYNEQFF	TRBV30	TRBJ2-1
CASSPSGANSYEQYF	TRBV11-2	TRBJ2-7
CASSLGGHSNQPQHF	TRBV11-2	TRBJ1-5
CARSQGLAGGAGELFF	TRBV3-1/TRBV3-2	TRBJ2-2
CASSLGTGYSNQPQHF	TRBV27	TRBJ1-5
CASSPEEISNTEAFF	TRBV18	TRBJ1-1
CASSRNYYEQYF	TRBV7-2	TRBJ2-7
CATSPPRFTEAFF	TRBV24-1	TRBJ1-1
CASSPIGVGQEISYEQYF	TRBV28	TRBJ2-7
CASSQEVRGSYNEQFF	TRBV4-1	TRBJ2-1
CASSLAGYGTEAFF	TRBV7-6	TRBJ1-1
CASSLGRSTGGSQYEQYF	TRBV7-9	TRBJ2-7
CASSITPGERGFF	TRBV19	TRBJ2-1
CASSGVPMNTEAFF	TRBV18	TRBJ1-1
CASSIVIGNSPLHF	TRBV19	TRBJ1-6
CASSLGTGVNTEAFF	TRBV7-9	TRBJ1-1
CASSYGGGAGGSYNEQFF	TRBV6-2/TRBV6-3	TRBJ2-1
CASSTRYTDQPQHF	TRBV27	TRBJ1-5
CASIPRQGPYNEQFF	TRBV19	TRBJ2-1
CASSYNTVGAAFF	TRBV5-4	TRBJ1-1
CASSNPEATNEKLFF	TRBV7-9	TRBJ1-4